The 32 T cell receptor beta chains below all came from one sample that was sequenced in a study of cytomegalovirus exposure and HLA in healthy donors. A multiplex PCR was run with 60 Vbeta primers and 13 Jbeta primers. TCRdb's table, derived via immunoSEQ multiplex PCR, lists solely in-frame clones and lacks some. This table holds approximately 170,000 clones, 68% found once. The sample comprised PBMCs. These TCRs come from a woman between 40 and 50 years old in good health and CMV-seropositive.

This clone was seen only a few times. The V call is TRBV19, the J call TRBJ1-2; D uncertain. CDR1 and CDR2 from the germline V gene are LNHDA and SQIVND (reference sequence). V was pared by 7 bases and J by 1 base, with 7 bases between. The CDR3 runs 12 residues. CDR3 protein: CASKPGNYGYTF. The CDR3 bases are TGTGCCAGTAAACCGGGTAACTATGGCTACACCTTC.

The chain joins TRBV7-9 to TRBJ1-1, with 12 nucleotides matching TRBD1. The CDR3 loop spans 13 amino acids. V lost 6 bases and J lost 9; bases outside the gene matches: 5. Per the germline V gene, CDR1 is SEHNR and CDR2 is FQNEAQ (reference sequence). In DNA form, the CDR3 reads TGTGCCAGCAGGTGGGGGGACAGGGGGCAAGCTTTCTTT. As protein: CASRWGDRGQAFF.

The rearrangement links TRBV2 to TRBJ2-1; 10 bases match TRBD1. CDR1 and CDR2 from the germline V gene are SNHLY and FYNNEI. The CDR3 totals 14 residues. Trimming removed 4 bases from V and 15 bases from J; junction bases left unmatched: 12. Here the CDR3 reads CASSVLETGGVRFF. For the CDR3, the DNA is TGTGCCAGCAGTGTATTGGAGACAGGGGGCGTTCGGTTCTTC.

The DNA for the CDR3 is TGTGCCAGCAGGGGAGGCGCGAACACCGGGGAGCTGTTTTTT. It codes for CASRGGANTGELFF. The rearrangement joins TRBV7-3 to TRBJ2-2; a weak D match, TRBD2 (6 bases). With 6 bases removed from V and 0 bases from J, the gap between germline ends came to 8 bases. Germline CDR1 and CDR2: SGHTA and FQGTGA. The CDR3 is 14 amino acids.

The sample holds a few counts of this clone. The chain carries TRBV7-8 and TRBJ1-1; TRBD1 agrees at 10 bases. V shed 5 bases, J shed 10 bases, and the junction held 7 bases outside the gene matches. Per germline, CDR1 SGHVS and CDR2 FQNEAQ. The CDR3 spans 13 residues. The DNA for the CDR3 is TGTGCCAGCAGCCTACGACAGGGGGCGGGAGCTTTCTTT. Its translation: CASSLRQGAGAFF.

The genes are TRBV19 and TRBJ2-2, with 14 bases lining up with TRBD2. V shed 4 bases, J shed 3 bases, and the junction held 4 bases outside the gene matches. Germline lookup yields CDR1 LNHDA and CDR2 SQIVND (reference sequence). The CDR3 is made up of 17 amino acids. The CDR3 spells CASSKGLAGAYTGELFF. CDR3 sequence (DNA): TGTGCCAGTAGTAAGGGACTAGCGGGGGCCTACACCGGGGAGCTGTTTTTT.

The sample holds a few counts of this clone. V usage is TRBV7-9 and J usage is TRBJ2-3; TRBD2 matches at 13 bases. The junction had 13 bases not matched to a gene; V was cut back by 4 bases and J by 6 bases. The CDR3 spans 18 residues. Looked up from germline, CDR1 is SEHNR and CDR2 is FQNEAQ (reference sequence). The CDR3 DNA follows: TGTGCCAGCAGCTCTATACCGGGACTAGCGGGAAGAGGGGATACGCAGTATTTT. Translating it yields CASSSIPGLAGRGDTQYF.

The rearrangement uses TRBV2 and TRBJ2-7; D is possibly TRBD2 (6 bases). The length of the CDR3 is 14 residues. Germline lookup yields CDR1 SNHLY and CDR2 FYNNEI. V was clipped by 0 bases and J by 7 bases, with 13 bases between them. CDR3 residues: CASSEAPGAGEQYF. The CDR3 bases are TGTGCCAGCAGTGAAGCGCCTGGGGCGGGGGAGCAGTACTTC.

J is TRBJ1-6 and V is TRBV10-3; the match to TRBD1 covers 9 bases. This CDR3 has 13 amino acids. Trimming at V came to 10 bases and at J to 5 bases, leaving 3 bases not matched to a gene. The germline CDR1 and CDR2 sequences are ENHRY and SYGVKD. This CDR3 is CATGQGDNSPLHF. The DNA for the CDR3 is TGTGCCACGGGACAGGGAGATAATTCACCCCTCCACTTT.

V is TRBV9 and J is TRBJ2-7; 7 bases line up with TRBD2. The CDR3 has 14 amino acids. The germline V gene encodes CDR1 SGDLS and CDR2 YYNGEE. J was trimmed by 3 bases and V by 0 bases; bases with no gene match: 3. The CDR3 sequence: CASSVEWGGYEQYF. The CDR3 nucleotides read TGTGCCAGCAGCGTAGAATGGGGGGGCTACGAGCAGTACTTC.

The count of this clone is one. This chain connects TRBV7-9 to TRBJ2-3, with TRBD2 matching 7 bases. The CDR3 is 16 amino acids. CDR1 SEHNR and CDR2 FQNEAQ come from the germline V gene (reference sequence). Losses at the gene ends were 1 base for V and 4 bases for J; bases not matched to a gene: 8. The CDR3 DNA follows: TGTGCCAGCAGCTTAGGCGGCGGGAGAGGTGCAGATACGCAGTATTTT. Protein: CASSLGGGRGADTQYF.

A few counts support this clone. V usage is TRBV11-2 and J usage is TRBJ2-7; D gene uncertain. V dropped 5 bases and J dropped 6 bases, with 14 bases sitting between them. Germline CDR1 is SGHAT and CDR2 is FQNNGV. CDR3 length: 13 residues. The CDR3 region has the DNA TGTGCCAGCAGCCTCGCCCGGTCAGGCGAGCAGTACTTC. Its protein product is CASSLARSGEQYF.

The genes are TRBV11-2 and TRBJ1-2; 7 bases agree with TRBD1. From germline, CDR1 is SGHAT and CDR2 FQNNGV. The CDR3 loop spans 13 amino acids. V lost 8 bases and J lost 7; bases outside the gene matches: 10. DNA of the CDR3: TGTGCCAGCGGAGAGACAGGGTGGGGTGGCTACACCTTC. Translated, it gives CASGETGWGGYTF.

The chain links TRBV5-4 to TRBJ1-2; D is perhaps TRBD1 (6 bases). The germline CDR1 and CDR2 sequences are SGHNT and YYREEE (reference sequence). There are 15 residues in the CDR3. V dropped 4 bases and J dropped 1 base, with 14 bases sitting between them. CDR3 DNA: TGTGCCAGCAGCCAAGGGGGGGATAATAACTATGGCTACACCTTC. This encodes CASSQGGDNNYGYTF.

This clone was seen once. The genes are TRBV5-1 and TRBJ2-3; D is perhaps TRBD2 (7 bases). CDR3 size: 15 residues. The germline gives CDR1 SGHRS, CDR2 YFSETQ. Trimming removed 6 bases at V and 0 bases at J, with 14 bases between. The CDR3 sequence is CASTGRGGSTDTQYF. The CDR3 bases are TGCGCCAGCACAGGGAGGGGGGGCAGCACAGATACGCAGTATTTT.

The rearrangement joins TRBV9 to TRBJ2-1; possible D gene TRBD1, 6 bases. CDR3 size: 15 residues. From germline, CDR1 is SGDLS and CDR2 YYNGEE. The V end was cut by 3 bases, the J end by 3 bases, with 13 bases between. CDR3 residues: CASSADSWGYNEQFF. The CDR3 region has the DNA TGTGCCAGCAGCGCGGACAGTTGGGGCTACAATGAGCAGTTCTTC.

The table lists this clone with a few counts. This chain joins TRBV7-2 and TRBJ1-4; a possible D gene is TRBD1 (5 bases). This CDR3 region has 15 residues. The V end lost 2 bases, the J end lost 3 bases, and 10 bases lay between the germline ends. The V gene's germline CDR1 is SGHTA and CDR2 FQGNSA. The CDR3 nucleotides read TGTGCCAGCAGCTTATCGTCGGGGGCTAATGAAAAACTGTTTTTT. Its protein product is CASSLSSGANEKLFF.

V gene TRBV6-6 combines with J gene TRBJ1-3; tentatively, D is TRBD1 (5 bases). Trimming took 5 bases from V and 4 from J, leaving 15 bases between them. The CDR3 totals 15 residues. From germline, CDR1 is MNHNY and CDR2 SVGAGI (reference sequence). CDR3 loop: CASSPQAGRGNTIYF. The DNA for the CDR3 is TGTGCCAGCAGTCCTCAAGCAGGGCGGGGAAACACCATATATTTT.

V is TRBV5-1 and J is TRBJ1-2, with D perhaps TRBD1 (5 bases). The V end was cut by 0 bases, the J end by 2 bases, with 5 bases between. The CDR3 has 13 amino acids. The germline V gene has CDR1 SGHRS and CDR2 YFSETQ. The CDR3 DNA reads as TGCGCCAGCAGCTTGGCAGGGAACTATGGCTACACCTTC. It specifies CASSLAGNYGYTF.

This clone appeared a few times. The V call is TRBV4-3, the J call TRBJ2-6; tentative D call: TRBD2 (5 bases). The CDR3 is made up of 17 amino acids. CDR1 is LGHNA and CDR2 is YSLEER in the germline V gene. V lost 2 bases and J lost 0, with 11 bases in between. The CDR3 here is CASSQRLGSSGANVLTF. CDR3 DNA sequence: TGCGCCAGCAGCCAAAGGCTAGGGAGCTCTGGGGCCAACGTCCTGACTTTC.

The chain couples TRBV5-1 to TRBJ2-3; TRBD2 matches at 12 bases. Germline loops: CDR1 SGHRS, CDR2 YFSETQ. CDR3 length equals 14 residues. J lost 5 bases, V lost 4 bases, and 2 bases had no gene match. The CDR3 loop reads CASSPGLAGDTQYF. The DNA of the CDR3 is TGCGCCAGCAGCCCGGGACTAGCGGGAGATACGCAGTATTTT.

This clone has a single count. The rearrangement links TRBV4-3 to TRBJ2-2; the D gene is possibly TRBD1 (5 bases). The germline V gene encodes CDR1 LGHNA and CDR2 YSLEER. The CDR3 length is 15 residues. Trimming stripped 0 bases from V and 3 bases from J, with 8 bases between. The CDR3 region is CASSQEPGYTGELFF. The DNA of the CDR3 is TGCGCCAGCAGCCAAGAGCCAGGGTACACCGGGGAGCTGTTTTTT.

Here the CDR3 reads CASSFSGPGGNEQFF. The CDR3 DNA reads as TGTGCCAGCAGCTTCAGTGGCCCGGGGGGCAATGAGCAGTTCTTC. This chain connects TRBV7-2 to TRBJ2-1, with 7 bases that match TRBD2. The trim removed 3 bases at V and 6 bases at J, leaving 8 bases unmatched. Germline V gene data show CDR1 as SGHTA and CDR2 as FQGNSA. The CDR3 spans 15 residues.

This chain uses TRBV9 with TRBJ1-2; unclear D gene. The CDR3 is made up of 15 amino acids. Germline CDR1 SGDLS, CDR2 YYNGEE. V was pared by 0 bases and J by 4 bases, with 13 bases between. The DNA for the CDR3 is TGTGCCAGCAGCGTAGGCGGATCGACTAGCTATGGCTACACCTTC. This codes for CASSVGGSTSYGYTF.

The chain uses TRBV5-1 and TRBJ2-1, with a tentative D call TRBD2 (5 bases). CDR1 and CDR2 from the germline V gene are SGHRS and YFSETQ. V was clipped by 4 bases and J by 0 bases, with 11 bases between them. This CDR3 has 15 amino acids. CDR3 nucleotide sequence: TGCGCCAGCAGCCAGGACGGGGACTCCTACAATGAGCAGTTCTTC. This gives the protein CASSQDGDSYNEQFF. The whole variable domain, remainder taken from reference TRBV5-1 and TRBJ2-1, is KAGVTQTPRYLIKTRGQQVTLSCSPISGHRSVSWYQQTPGQGLQFLFEYFSETQRNKGNFPGRFSGRQFSNSRSEMNVSTLELGDSALYLCASSQDGDSYNEQFFGPGTRLTVL.

V gene TRBV2 combines with J gene TRBJ2-1; TRBD2 agrees at 9 bases. The CDR3 has 16 amino acids. Trimming took 2 bases from V and 5 from J; bases not matched to a gene: 7. Per the germline V gene, CDR1 is SNHLY and CDR2 is FYNNEI. The CDR3 is CASSEMASGNHNEQFF. DNA of the CDR3: TGTGCCAGCAGTGAAATGGCTAGCGGGAACCACAATGAGCAGTTCTTC.

To note about this clone: The junction does not match germline at one end; this may be a read error. This chain links TRBV6-4 with TRBJ2-1, with TRBD2 identical over 12 bases. Germline loops: CDR1 MRHNA, CDR2 SNTAGT. CDR3 size: 16 residues. The CDR3 DNA reads as TGTGCCAGCAGTCCTAGCGGGGGGGCCTCCTACAATGGGCAGTTCTTC. Its translation: CASSPSGGASYNGQFF.

The chain links TRBV9 to TRBJ2-3; D possibly corresponds to TRBD2 (5 bases). Between the trimmed V and J ends, which lost 0 bases and 4 bases, there was a span of 15 bases. Germline V gene lookup returns CDR1 SGDLS and CDR2 YYNGEE. The CDR3 is made up of 16 amino acids. CDR3 sequence: CASSVVAGVLADTQYF. In nucleotides, the CDR3 is TGTGCCAGCAGCGTAGTCGCCGGGGTCCTGGCAGATACGCAGTATTTT.

The chain couples TRBV28 to TRBJ2-2; the D gene is possibly TRBD1 (6 bases). V lost 5 bases and J 6 bases, leaving 28 bases between the germline ends. Germline-derived CDR1 and CDR2 are MDHEN and SYDVKM. This CDR3 has 19 residues. For the CDR3, the DNA is TGTGCCAGCAGTCCCCCGTCAATCGGCTTTCAGGGGTACTCCGGGGAGCTGTTTTTT. Residues: CASSPPSIGFQGYSGELFF.

The chain recombines TRBV5-1 with TRBJ1-2, with D perhaps TRBD1 (6 bases). This CDR3 comprises 15 residues. The germline CDR1 and CDR2 sequences are SGHRS and YFSETQ. The germline V and J ends were trimmed by 4 bases and 5 bases, with 18 bases remaining between them. CDR3 sequence reads: CASSGPTGNPYGYTF. The CDR3 region has the DNA TGCGCCAGCAGCGGGCCCACAGGGAACCCTTATGGCTACACCTTC.

The genes are TRBV5-1 and TRBJ1-1; 9 bases map to TRBD1. Germline V gene sequence: CDR1 SGHRS, CDR2 YFSETQ. V was pared by 4 bases and J by 5 bases, with 12 bases of the junction left unmatched. The CDR3 contains 16 residues. This CDR3 reads CASSPVQGATRTEAFF. The DNA of the CDR3 is TGCGCCAGCAGCCCTGTACAGGGGGCGACGAGAACTGAAGCTTTCTTT.

The table lists this clone with a count of one. V usage is TRBV5-4 and J usage is TRBJ2-5; TRBD2 matches 9 bases. TRBJ2-7 matches the DNA end more closely, so the J call is doubtful. The CDR3 consists of 15 residues. Germline values: CDR1 SGHNT, CDR2 YYREEE (reference sequence). The DNA of the CDR3 is TGTGCCAGCAGCTTATTAGGCGGGAGGGCGTCCGAGCAGTACTTC. Protein sequence: CASSLLGGRASEQYF.